Only one count was recorded for the clone carrying this T cell receptor beta chain. Its target is not known. This specimen belongs to a study of cytomegalovirus exposure and HLA in healthy donors. TCRdb keeps only in-frame clones here, not all; method: immunoSEQ multiplex PCR. The sample holds about 120,000 clones, about nine tenths seen once. Overall study results and limits: In vitro experiments confirmed that three CMV-associated chains were specific for CMV antigens. Overall, about 160 TCR beta chains were annotated as cytomegalovirus-associated.

This CDR3 contains 15 residues. J lost 2 bases, V lost 5 bases, and 7 bases had no gene match. The germline gives CDR1 SGHNT, CDR2 YENEEA. This clonotype originated in a man aged 18 to 29 in good health and CMV-seropositive. The rearrangement uses TRBV11-3 and TRBJ2-7; 9 bases line up with TRBD1. The sequencing sample was made of PBMCs. The CDR3 reads CASSQGQGLTYEQYF. As DNA, the CDR3 is TGTGCCAGCAGCCAAGGACAGGGGTTAACCTACGAGCAGTACTTC. Full variable domain (missing parts from reference TRBV11-3 and TRBJ2-7): EAGVVQSPRYKIIEKKQPVAFWCNPISGHNTLYWYLQNLGQGPELLIRYENEEAVDDSQLPKDRFSAERLKGVDSTLKIQPAELGDSAVYLCASSQGQGLTYEQYFGPGTRLTVT.